This TCR beta chain appears in the sequencing data of a study of metastatic and nonmetastatic thyroid tumors. Turning to the study itself: It was across blood and tumor or nodule tissue from malignant and benign thyroid patients that repertoires were compared.

TCRdb re-called the PCR reads with MiXCR. The repertoire consists of fewer than 15,000 clones, with about 23% occurring once and the leading ten covering 3% to 4.5%. As regards this clone: Its antigen is undetermined.

The CDR3 is made up of 14 amino acids. With 5 bases removed from V and 0 bases from J, the gap between germline ends came to 10 bases. Germline V gene lookup returns CDR1 MNHNS and CDR2 SASEGT. Treatment of any kind had been given to no patient before thyroid surgery. Study-wide results and limits: Compared with benign nodules, malignant thyroid tumors were reported to have significantly higher TCR beta diversity in both blood and tumor.

Sequenced material: blood. The receptor comes from a female donor with papillary thyroid cancer or a benign thyroid nodule (not recorded which). Some clones in this sample may be carry-over from other donors' samples. V and J are TRBV6-1 and TRBJ1-2; D call uncertain. The CDR3 sequence is CASSFVPTNYGYTF. CDR3 bases: TGTGCCAGCAGTTTTGTGCCAACTAACTATGGCTACACCTTC.